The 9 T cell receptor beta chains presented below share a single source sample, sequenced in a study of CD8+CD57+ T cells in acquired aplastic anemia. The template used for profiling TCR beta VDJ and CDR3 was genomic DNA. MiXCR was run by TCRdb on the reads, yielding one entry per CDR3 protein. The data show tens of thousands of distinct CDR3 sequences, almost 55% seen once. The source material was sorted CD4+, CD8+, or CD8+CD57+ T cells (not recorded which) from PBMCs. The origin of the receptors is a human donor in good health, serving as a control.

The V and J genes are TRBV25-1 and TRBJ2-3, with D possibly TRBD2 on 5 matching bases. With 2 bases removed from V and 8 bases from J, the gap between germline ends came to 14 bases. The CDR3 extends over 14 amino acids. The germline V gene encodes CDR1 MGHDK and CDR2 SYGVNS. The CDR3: CASSEAPPGVTQYF. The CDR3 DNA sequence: TGTGCCAGCAGTGAAGCTCCCCCCGGGGTTACGCAGTATTTT. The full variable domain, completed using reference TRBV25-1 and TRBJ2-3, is EADIYQTPRYLVIGTGKKITLECSQTMGHDKMYWYQQDPGMELHLIHYSYGVNSTEKGDLSSESTVSRIRTEHFPLTLESARPSHTSQYLCASSEAPPGVTQYFGPGTRLTVL.

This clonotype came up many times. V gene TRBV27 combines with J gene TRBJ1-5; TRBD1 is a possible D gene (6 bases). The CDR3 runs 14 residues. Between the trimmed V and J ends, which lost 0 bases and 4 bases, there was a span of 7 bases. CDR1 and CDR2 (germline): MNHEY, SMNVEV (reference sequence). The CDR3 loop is CASSLSGGNQPQHF. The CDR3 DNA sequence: TGTGCCAGCAGTTTATCAGGGGGGAATCAGCCCCAGCATTTT.

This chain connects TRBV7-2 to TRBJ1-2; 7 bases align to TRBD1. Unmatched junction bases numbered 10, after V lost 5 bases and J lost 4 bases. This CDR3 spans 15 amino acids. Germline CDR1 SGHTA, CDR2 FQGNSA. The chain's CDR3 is CASSNTGEGVYGYTF. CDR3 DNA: TGTGCCAGCAGCAATACAGGGGAAGGAGTCTATGGCTACACCTTC. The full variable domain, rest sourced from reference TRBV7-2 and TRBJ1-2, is GAGVSQSPSNKVTEKGKDVELRCDPISGHTALYWYRQSLGQGLEFLIYFQGNSAPDKSGLPSDRFSAERTGGSVSTLTIQRTQQEDSAVYLCASSNTGEGVYGYTFGSGTRLTVV.

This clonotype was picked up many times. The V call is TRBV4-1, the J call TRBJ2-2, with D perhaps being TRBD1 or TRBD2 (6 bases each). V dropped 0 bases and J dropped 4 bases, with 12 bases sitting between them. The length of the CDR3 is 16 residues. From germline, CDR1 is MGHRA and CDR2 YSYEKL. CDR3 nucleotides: TGCGCCAGCAGCCAAGACGGGGGCGGCATCACCGGGGAGCTGTTTTTT. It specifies CASSQDGGGITGELFF.

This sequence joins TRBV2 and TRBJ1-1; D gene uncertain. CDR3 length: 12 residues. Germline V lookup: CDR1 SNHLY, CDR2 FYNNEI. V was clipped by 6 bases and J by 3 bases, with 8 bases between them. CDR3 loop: CASSAEDTEAFF. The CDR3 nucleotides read TGTGCCAGCAGCGCTGAGGACACTGAAGCTTTCTTT.

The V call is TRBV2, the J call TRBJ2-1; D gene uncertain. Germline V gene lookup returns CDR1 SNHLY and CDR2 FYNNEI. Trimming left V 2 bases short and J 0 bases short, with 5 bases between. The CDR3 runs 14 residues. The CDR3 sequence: CASSELSSYNEQFF. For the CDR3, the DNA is TGTGCCAGCAGTGAACTCAGCTCCTACAATGAGCAGTTCTTC.

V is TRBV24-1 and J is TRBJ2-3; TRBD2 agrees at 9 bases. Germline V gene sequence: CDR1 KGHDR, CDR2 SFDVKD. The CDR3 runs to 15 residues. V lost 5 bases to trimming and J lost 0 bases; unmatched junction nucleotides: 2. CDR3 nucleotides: TGTGCCACCAGTGCAAGCGGGAGGAGCACAGATACGCAGTATTTT. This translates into CATSASGRSTDTQYF.

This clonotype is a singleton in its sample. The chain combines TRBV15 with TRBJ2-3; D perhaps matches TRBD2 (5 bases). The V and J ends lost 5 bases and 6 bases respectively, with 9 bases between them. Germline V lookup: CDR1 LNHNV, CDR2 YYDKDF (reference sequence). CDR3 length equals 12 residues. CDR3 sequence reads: CATSPRGDTQYF. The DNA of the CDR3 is TGTGCCACCAGCCCCCGCGGGGATACGCAGTATTTT.

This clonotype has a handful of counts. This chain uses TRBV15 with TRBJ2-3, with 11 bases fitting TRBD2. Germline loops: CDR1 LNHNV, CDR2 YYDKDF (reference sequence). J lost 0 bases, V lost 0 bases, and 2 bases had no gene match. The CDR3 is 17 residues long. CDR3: CATSRDSGGASTDTQYF. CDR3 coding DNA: TGTGCCACCAGCAGAGATAGCGGGGGGGCTAGCACAGATACGCAGTATTTT.